Each of the 27 T cell receptor beta chains below was sequenced from the same sample in a study of post-analysis software for immune sequencing data. Tagging with unique molecular identifiers was a feature of the TCR beta cDNA libraries. MiXCR, run by TCRdb on the PCR reads, gives a single entry per CDR3 protein. Of 450,000 or so distinct CDR3 sequences in the sample, roughly 45% were seen once. Study results and limitations: In patients, about 5 TRBV segments were more frequent than in controls, with TRBV5-6, TRBV5-1 and TRBV20-1 among them.

No antigens are known for them. The sequencing sample was made of blood. These receptor sequences come from a girl aged 10-17 years with multiple sclerosis.

The genes are TRBV24-1 and TRBJ2-7; possibly TRBD1 or TRBD2 for D (5 bases each). CDR1 is KGHDR and CDR2 is SFDVKD in the germline V gene. Trimming shortened V by 3 bases and J by 5 bases, and 10 bases separated the two germline ends. The CDR3 has 13 amino acids. CDR3 amino acids: CATSDEGSHEQYF. The CDR3 bases are TGTGCCACCAGTGATGAGGGGAGCCACGAGCAGTACTTC.

The gene calls are TRBV7-2 and TRBJ2-3; the D gene could be TRBD1 or TRBD2 (5 bases each). The germline gives CDR1 SGHTA, CDR2 FQGNSA. Trimming cost V 0 bases and J 4 bases, with 14 bases left between them. The CDR3 is 16 amino acids. The CDR3 sequence: CASSLAPGMGADTQYF. CDR3 nucleotide sequence: TGTGCCAGCAGCTTAGCGCCGGGGATGGGGGCAGATACGCAGTATTTT.

This clonotype has just a few counts. This chain joins TRBV6-2 or TRBV6-3 and TRBJ2-7; D not resolved. V lost 1 base, J lost 1 base, and 2 bases lay in between. Germline loops: CDR1 MNHEY, CDR2 SVGEGT. This CDR3 contains 12 residues. CDR3: CASSYYSYEQYF. CDR3 DNA sequence: TGTGCCAGCAGTTACTATTCCTACGAGCAGTACTTC.

There are a few counts of this clonotype. The chain employs TRBV5-1 and TRBJ2-5; D is undetermined. Germline V gene lookup returns CDR1 SGHRS and CDR2 YFSETQ. This CDR3 is built from 13 residues. Deletions cut 5 bases from V and 5 bases from J, with 13 bases between. This CDR3 is CASSLMLDETQYF. The CDR3 DNA is TGCGCCAGCAGTTTGATGTTAGACGAGACCCAGTACTTC.

In regard to this clonotype: One end of the junction varies from germline; a read error may be responsible. This chain uses TRBV5-1 with TRBJ2-7, with D perhaps matching TRBD1 (6 bases). Germline V gives CDR1 SGHRS, CDR2 YFSETQ. The length of the CDR3 is 14 residues. This CDR3 is CTSSPRDIANEQYF. The CDR3 DNA follows: TGCACCAGCAGCCCCCGGGACATTGCGAACGAGCAGTACTTC. Full variable domain (rest looked up from reference TRBV5-1 and TRBJ2-7): KAGVTQTPRYLIKTRGQQVTLSCSPISGHRSVSWYQQTPGQGLQFLFEYFSETQRNKGNFPGRFSGRQFSNSRSEMNVSTLELGDSALYLCTSSPRDIANEQYFGPGTRLTVT.

The gene calls are TRBV7-2 and TRBJ2-6; unclear D gene. V was clipped by 1 base and J by 0 bases, with 13 bases between them. The CDR3 has 18 amino acids. Looked up from germline, CDR1 is SGHTA and CDR2 is FQGNSA. CDR3 sequence (DNA): TGTGCCAGCAGCTTAGTTTCGGGCGGCACCTCTGGGGCCAACGTCCTGACTTTC. This translates into CASSLVSGGTSGANVLTF. The variable domain in full, with the rest retrieved from reference TRBV7-2 and TRBJ2-6, is GAGVSQSPSNKVTEKGKDVELRCDPISGHTALYWYRQSLGQGLEFLIYFQGNSAPDKSGLPSDRFSAERTGGSVSTLTIQRTQQEDSAVYLCASSLVSGGTSGANVLTFGAGSRLTVL.

V usage is TRBV7-2 and J usage is TRBJ2-3, with 8 bases fitting TRBD1. Trimming at V came to 4 bases and at J to 0 bases, leaving 0 bases not matched to a gene. The germline V gene has CDR1 SGHTA and CDR2 FQGNSA. CDR3 size: 14 residues. The CDR3: CASSWTGSTDTQYF. CDR3 sequence (DNA): TGTGCCAGCAGCTGGACAGGGAGCACAGATACGCAGTATTTT.

The chain recombines TRBV7-9 with TRBJ2-7; maybe TRBD2 (6 bases). V lost 5 bases, J lost 1 base, and 12 bases lay in between. CDR1 and CDR2 (germline): SEHNR, FQNEAQ (reference sequence). This CDR3 has 14 residues. The CDR3 nucleotides are TGTGCCAGCAGCCCGGGGGACTTATCCTACGAGCAGTACTTC. This encodes CASSPGDLSYEQYF.

This rearrangement joins TRBV29-1 to TRBJ2-3; 8 bases agree with TRBD2. This CDR3 has 14 residues. CDR1 is SQVTM, CDR2 ANQGSEA, per germline. Unmatched junction bases numbered 6, after V lost 7 bases and J lost 0 bases. As DNA, the CDR3 is TGCAGCGCAGATAGCGGGGTTAGCACAGATACGCAGTATTTT. It codes for CSADSGVSTDTQYF.

There are a few counts of this clonotype. One end of the junction fails to match germline, which may point to a read error. The rearrangement joins TRBV27 to TRBJ1-2; 11 positions agree with TRBD1. CDR1 is MNHEY and CDR2 is SMNVEV in the germline V gene (reference sequence). This CDR3 has 17 amino acids. For the CDR3, the DNA is TGTGCCAGCATTTTAACGGGACAGGGGGGTTTTCCCGACGGCTACACCTTC. Protein: CASILTGQGGFPDGYTF.

This clonotype appeared a few times. This chain connects TRBV6-2 or TRBV6-3 to TRBJ1-1; 7 nucleotides match TRBD1. Germline V CDR1 and CDR2: MNHEY, SVGEGT. The CDR3 sequence is 14 residues long. The trim removed 6 bases at V and 1 base at J, leaving 5 bases unmatched. The CDR3 DNA follows: TGTGCCAGCAGCTACGGGGACAGGAACACTGAAGCTTTCTTT. It translates to CASSYGDRNTEAFF.

This chain joins TRBV20-1 and TRBJ2-3; possibly TRBD2 for D (6 bases). The germline gives CDR1 DFQATT, CDR2 SNEGSKA (reference sequence). V gave up 2 bases and J gave up 5 bases, with 17 bases separating them. The CDR3 runs 15 residues. The CDR3 protein is CSARSPVAGGDTQYF. The CDR3 nucleotides read TGCAGTGCTAGATCCCCCGTAGCCGGGGGAGATACGCAGTATTTT.

The table lists this clonotype with a few counts. This sequence joins TRBV29-1 and TRBJ1-2, with D possibly matching TRBD1 (5 bases). The CDR3 consists of 12 residues. Germline V gives CDR1 SQVTM, CDR2 ANQGSEA. Trimming cost V 3 bases and J 4 bases, with 9 bases left between them. The CDR3 here is CSVDQGVYGYTF. The DNA of the CDR3 is TGCAGCGTTGATCAAGGGGTCTATGGCTACACCTTC.

The chain couples TRBV15 to TRBJ2-7, with D perhaps matching TRBD1 or TRBD2 (6 bases each). There are 14 residues in the CDR3. CDR1 LNHNV and CDR2 YYDKDF come from the germline V gene (reference sequence). V shed 0 bases and J shed 4 bases, with 10 bases lying between them. CDR3 residues: CATSRETGTYEQYF. In nucleotides, the CDR3 is TGTGCCACCAGCAGAGAAACAGGGACTTACGAGCAGTACTTC.

The table lists this clonotype with a few counts. The rearrangement joins TRBV29-1 to TRBJ2-5; possibly TRBD1 or TRBD2 for D (5 bases each). Trimming pared 4 bases from V and 2 bases from J, leaving 8 bases between. Germline V lookup: CDR1 SQVTM, CDR2 ANQGSEA. The CDR3 totals 12 residues. The CDR3 protein is CSVGGPQETQYF. CDR3 nucleotides: TGCAGCGTTGGGGGACCGCAAGAGACCCAGTACTTC. Supplemented by reference TRBV29-1 and TRBJ2-5, the full variable domain reads SAVISQKPSRDICQRGTSLTIQCQVDSQVTMMFWYRQQPGQSLTLIATANQGSEATYESGFVIDKFPISRPNLTFSTLTVSNMSPEDSSIYLCSVGGPQETQYFGPGTRLLVL.

This chain connects TRBV10-3 to TRBJ2-3, with 11 bases matching TRBD2. V shed 6 bases, J shed 2 bases, and the junction held 7 bases outside the gene matches. CDR3 length: 16 amino acids. CDR1 and CDR2 (germline): ENHRY, SYGVKD. CDR3 DNA sequence: TGTGCCATCAGAGAAGGGGGACTAGCGGACACAGATACGCAGTATTTT. It translates to CAIREGGLADTDTQYF.

V gene TRBV10-3 combines with J gene TRBJ2-3; 10 bases match TRBD1. The CDR3 contains 15 residues. The trim removed 7 bases at V and 2 bases at J, leaving 6 bases unmatched. CDR1 is ENHRY, CDR2 SYGVKD, per germline. CDR3 residues: CAITGTGESTDTQYF. DNA for the CDR3: TGTGCCATCACCGGGACAGGGGAGTCCACAGATACGCAGTATTTT.

In its sample, this clonotype was seen a few times. An end of the junction does not agree with germline; a read error may underlie this. V and J are TRBV25-1 and TRBJ2-7; no clear D gene. The CDR3 spans 15 residues. The V gene's germline CDR1 is MGHDK and CDR2 SYGVNS. In DNA, the CDR3 is TGTGCCAACAGTGAATCGGGTAGTTTATCATACGAGCAGTACTTC. As protein: CANSESGSLSYEQYF.

This sequence joins TRBV6-6 and TRBJ2-2; D is unclear. The length of the CDR3 is 17 residues. CDR1 MNHNY and CDR2 SVGAGI come from the germline V gene (reference sequence). The V and J ends lost 0 bases and 4 bases respectively, with 15 bases between them. CDR3 sequence: CASSYSPEYLGTGELFF. Written as DNA, the CDR3 is TGTGCCAGCAGTTACTCCCCGGAGTACCTAGGCACCGGGGAGCTGTTTTTT.

CDR3: CASSLRLYNEQFF. The DNA for the CDR3 is TGTGCCAGCAGTTTACGTCTTTACAATGAGCAGTTCTTC. The chain uses TRBV27 and TRBJ2-1; D is unclear. The length of the CDR3 is 13 residues. Germline loops: CDR1 MNHEY, CDR2 SMNVEV (reference sequence). The V end lost 2 bases, the J end lost 4 bases, and 6 bases lay between the germline ends.

Points on this clonotype: A junction end diverges from the germline sequence, so it may reflect a read error. The chain joins TRBV29-1 to TRBJ2-1; unclear D gene. CDR3 length equals 13 residues. Germline V gives CDR1 SQVTM, CDR2 ANQGSEA. Here the CDR3 reads CSTKAPSYNGQFF. In DNA, the CDR3 is TGCAGTACTAAGGCCCCCTCCTACAATGGGCAGTTCTTC.

The CDR3 sequence: CASSDPTGQGAWTGELFF. DNA of the CDR3: TGTGCCAGCAGCGACCCAACTGGACAGGGGGCGTGGACCGGGGAGCTGTTTTTT. The chain carries TRBV3-1 and TRBJ2-2, with 11 bases fitting TRBD1. V lost 5 bases and J lost 5; bases outside the gene matches: 13. Germline lookup yields CDR1 LGHDT and CDR2 YNNKEL (reference sequence). The CDR3 contains 18 residues. Full variable domain (remainder filled in from reference TRBV3-1 and TRBJ2-2): DTAVSQTPKYLVTQMGNDKSIKCEQNLGHDTMYWYKQDSKKFLKIMFSYNNKELIINETVPNRFSPKSPDKAHLNLHINSLELGDSAVYFCASSDPTGQGAWTGELFFGEGSRLTVL.

The rearrangement joins TRBV12-3 or TRBV12-4 to TRBJ2-2; TRBD2 aligns across 14 bases. The V segment lost 8 bases and the J segment 6 bases; nucleotides outside the gene matches: 5. CDR3 length equals 15 residues. The CDR3 bases are TGTGCCAGCTGGACTAGCGGGAGGATTGCCGGGGAGCTGTTTTTT. Translating gives CASWTSGRIAGELFF.

The rearrangement joins TRBV5-1 to TRBJ1-6; D may be TRBD1 (6 bases). The CDR3 covers 15 residues. Trimming took off 0 bases at V and 4 bases at J, with 8 bases between the two ends. The germline V gene encodes CDR1 SGHRS and CDR2 YFSETQ. The CDR3 coding sequence is TGCGCCAGCAGCTTGGAAGGGGGTTATAATTCACCCCTCCACTTT. Protein sequence: CASSLEGGYNSPLHF.

This chain connects TRBV7-2 to TRBJ2-7; 10 nucleotides line up with TRBD1. The V segment lost 5 bases and the J segment 6 bases; nucleotides outside the gene matches: 7. Germline V CDR1 and CDR2: SGHTA, FQGNSA. The CDR3 is 14 amino acids. This chain's CDR3 is CASSPRDRGVEQYF. CDR3 coding DNA: TGTGCCAGCAGCCCACGGGACAGGGGAGTCGAGCAGTACTTC.

This clonotype was seen a handful of times. This chain connects TRBV15 to TRBJ2-7; D unclear. CDR3 length: 13 amino acids. V gave up 4 bases and J gave up 3 bases, with 10 bases separating them. Germline-derived CDR1 and CDR2 are LNHNV and YYDKDF (reference sequence). CDR3 protein: CATSTPGYYEQYF. The CDR3 DNA is TGTGCCACCAGCACACCAGGTTACTACGAGCAGTACTTC. Drawing the rest from reference TRBV15 and TRBJ2-7, the complete variable domain is DAMVIQNPRYQVTQFGKPVTLSCSQTLNHNVMYWYQQKSSQAPKLLFHYYDKDFNNEADTPDNFQSRRPNTSFCFLDIRSPGLGDTAMYLCATSTPGYYEQYFGPGTRLTVT.

J is TRBJ2-2 and V is TRBV5-1; D is ambiguous. Trimming stripped 4 bases from V and 7 bases from J, with 14 bases between. The CDR3 runs to 14 residues. The germline gives CDR1 SGHRS, CDR2 YFSETQ. The CDR3 DNA follows: TGCGCCAGCAGCCCCCGAACGGGCGACGGGGAGCTGTTTTTT. Translated: CASSPRTGDGELFF.